This TCR beta chain was found in a study of T cells in Graves' hyperthyroidism and ophthalmopathy (dated by TCRdb to between 2019 and 2020). For the study in its entirety: Peripheral blood samples were taken at the time of initial diagnosis, prior to any treatment. Once sampling was done, hyperthyroidism patients were given methimazole at a starting dose of 30 mg daily, whereas ophthalmopathy patients were given high-dose intravenous methylprednisolone. The roughly 91 discovery patients were randomly divided into training and test sets at a 7:3 ratio. The study also compared thyroid tissue and blood T-cell repertoires from roughly 6 Graves' hyperthyroidism patients. To identify distinguishing TCR V-J signatures, a discovery cohort of around 100 patients was used, comprising 43 with Graves' ophthalmopathy and around 60 with stable Graves' hyperthyroidism. According to the paper, TCR Vbeta CDR3 sequencing was carried out on over 130 peripheral blood samples, which came from fewer than 50 ophthalmopathy, around 75 hyperthyroidism and about 17 progressor patients. An independent validation cohort of around 20 hyperthyroidism patients and approximately 15 patients who later progressed to ophthalmopathy tested prospective prediction of ophthalmopathy. Findings and caveats that apply to the study as a whole: No statistical method was used to fix the sample size in advance, and group allocation was not hidden from the investigators. Most expanded thyroid clonotypes (frequency above 0.001) were also found in blood, which suggests that blood repertoires may mirror thyroid immune responses. A model built on a 13 V-J signature distinguished ophthalmopathy from stable hyperthyroidism, reaching 85% to 90% sensitivity and around 81% specificity in cross-validation and 80%/75% in testing. In validation, the model predicted progression to ophthalmopathy a median of roughly 6.1 months before onset, with approximately 71% sensitivity and nearly 75% specificity.

To note about this clonotype: It has no known antigen specificity. No much larger clone is present one base from it, and per-base qualities are unavailable.

A patient counted as having stable Graves' hyperthyroidism if no progression to ophthalmopathy occurred over 18 months of follow-up. Hyperthyroidism patients were aged 18 to 65 years and newly diagnosed, with disease duration of less than 2 months. Any patient with an uncontrolled infection, another autoimmune disease, pregnancy or lactation was excluded. Diagnoses were established on the basis of clinical symptoms, serum thyroxine and TRAb, thyroid ultrasound, and orbital computed tomography. PBMCs were separated from 10 ml of fresh peripheral blood using Ficoll-Paque density gradient centrifugation. Total RNA was extracted using Trizol reagent, and RNA quality was assessed on an Agilent 2100 Bioanalyzer. The TCR beta CDR3 regions were amplified from the RNA transcripts. For the first round of RT-PCR on the TCR CDR3, the HTBI primer set was used together with the Qiagen OneStep RT-PCR kit. The libraries were constructed in a second round of multiplex PCR and then size-selected and purified. Libraries were sequenced paired-end with 100 bp reads on an Illumina HiSeq2000. From the authors' description of their analysis: SOAPnuke was used to process the raw data, removing reads that contained adapters or uncalled bases, had a mean Phred below 15, or lacked an exact match to the constant primer or identifier. COPE v1.2.5 was used to merge the high-quality paired reads, and each unique nucleotide sequence was defined as a clonotype. Clonotypes were aligned to IMGT TRBV, TRBD and TRBJ reference segments using MiTCR v1.1. Analysis was restricted to V-J combinations with a frequency above 0.0001, which covered roughly 99% of repertoires. The TCS score was defined as F50 (clonal expansion) divided by E x V (chaos), with BLOSUM62-based TCRdist calculated between CDR3 peptides within each V-J. Welch's t-statistics and random forest reduced roughly 530 V-J features to 10 to 15, which were used in a naive Bayes classifier (R e1071). The raw public data were reprocessed by TCRdb itself: fastp quality trimming at Q25, MiXCR clonotype calling, in-frame beta chains only. Records with the same CDR3 protein are collapsed into one entry carrying the most frequent genes and DNA. In this record, the V and J calls reflect TCRdb's handling and not the investigators' own analysis. The sample data list more than 600,000 distinct CDR3 sequences, and 16% of these were observed just once. Under 10% of the sample lies in the top ten.

Including cysteine and phenylalanine, the CDR3 has 16 amino acids. CDR3 DNA only is kept here, 48 bases in frame from base 1. The CDR1 and CDR2 encoded by the germline V gene are LGHNA and YNFKEQ. At the junction V is shortened by 2 bases and J by 5 bases; bases outside the gene matches: 6. The source material was blood. This receptor was obtained from a man in his late teens or twenties with Graves' hyperthyroidism. The rearrangement combines TRBV4-2 with TRBJ2-2; TRBD2 lines up with 9 middle nucleotides. The CDR3 amino acid sequence is: CASSQRAGGDTGELFF. Here is the DNA: TGTGCCAGCAGCCAACGAGCGGGAGGAGATACCGGGGAGCTGTTTTTT.